The 17 T cell receptor beta chains below all came from one sample that was sequenced in a study of CD8 T cells in ankylosing spondylitis. TCRdb processed the 5' RACE reads anew with MiXCR; each CDR3 protein has one entry. The sample contains approximately 210,000 distinct CDR3 sequences, more than 10% of which appear only once. Source material: blood, either unsorted or a sorted T cell fraction (not recorded which). These receptor sequences come from a male donor with ankylosing spondylitis or in good health (not recorded which).

This clonotype occurred a few times. The rearrangement joins TRBV12-3 or TRBV12-4 to TRBJ1-5; D unresolved. This CDR3 is 12 amino acids long. Trimming left V 7 bases short and J 6 bases short, with 10 bases between. The CDR3 sequence is CASTVGSQPQHF. CDR3 nucleotides: TGTGCCAGCACCGTAGGCAGTCAGCCCCAGCATTTT.

This clonotype came up many times. This sequence joins TRBV14 and TRBJ2-1; D uncertain. CDR1 is SGHDN, CDR2 FVKESK, per germline. Trimming shortened V by 1 base and J by 0 bases, and 7 bases separated the two germline ends. The CDR3 spans 15 residues. The CDR3 sequence: CASSQVPSSYNEQFF. In nucleotides, the CDR3 is TGTGCCAGCAGCCAAGTTCCGAGCTCCTACAATGAGCAGTTCTTC.

This clonotype was found once. The rearrangement uses TRBV9 and TRBJ2-2; D uncertain. Trimming left V 0 bases short and J 1 base short, with 7 bases between. The germline V gene has CDR1 SGDLS and CDR2 YYNGEE. The CDR3 totals 15 residues. The chain's CDR3 is CASSVDSGNTGELFF. Written as DNA, the CDR3 is TGTGCCAGCAGCGTAGATTCAGGGAACACCGGGGAGCTGTTTTTT.

The V gene is TRBV20-1, the J gene TRBJ1-2; TRBD1 agrees at 7 bases. Germline trimming cut 3 bases from V and 8 bases from J; bases unmatched to any gene: 27. The CDR3 length is 19 residues. Per germline, CDR1 DFQATT and CDR2 SNEGSKA (reference sequence). Here the CDR3 DNA reads TGCAGTGCTAGGAGCAGATATTCGGAGGACAGGAGATCTATGGGGGGCTACACCTTC. It is translated as CSARSRYSEDRRSMGGYTF.

The rearrangement joins TRBV5-4 to TRBJ2-7, with a tentative D call TRBD2 (5 bases). Between the trimmed V and J ends, which lost 3 bases and 5 bases, there was a span of 12 bases. This CDR3 spans 13 amino acids. The germline gives CDR1 SGHNT, CDR2 YYREEE (reference sequence). The chain's CDR3 is CASSSRGGDEQYF. In DNA form, the CDR3 reads TGTGCCAGCAGCTCGCGAGGAGGCGACGAGCAGTACTTC.

The gene calls are TRBV7-9 and TRBJ2-3; D may be TRBD1 (5 bases). Germline CDR1 reads SEHNR; CDR2 reads FQNEAQ (reference sequence). The CDR3 consists of 15 residues. Trimming stripped 5 bases from V and 2 bases from J, with 14 bases between. This chain's CDR3 is CASSPEVRDTDTQYF. The CDR3 DNA reads as TGTGCCAGCAGCCCAGAAGTCAGGGACACAGATACGCAGTATTTT.

This clonotype was detected a few times. The gene calls are TRBV7-9 and TRBJ2-7; 11 bases are shared with TRBD2. Germline V CDR1 and CDR2: SEHNR, FQNEAQ (reference sequence). CDR3 length: 16 residues. V shed 3 bases and J 9 bases; nucleotides not matched to a gene: 13. CDR3 nucleotide sequence: TGTGCCAGCAGCTTTGAGCGGGAACTAGCGGGAGTTAGGCAGTACTTC. This encodes CASSFERELAGVRQYF. Filled out from reference TRBV7-9 and TRBJ2-7, the complete variable domain reads DTGVSQNPRHKITKRGQNVTFRCDPISEHNRLYWYRQTLGQGPEFLTYFQNEAQLEKSRLLSDRFSAERPKGSFSTLEIQRTEQGDSAMYLCASSFERELAGVRQYFGPGTRLTVT.

There are a few counts of this clonotype. The genes are TRBV27 and TRBJ2-2, with D hard to call. CDR1 is MNHEY and CDR2 is SMNVEV in the germline V gene (reference sequence). V was trimmed by 0 bases and J by 8 bases, leaving 7 bases between them. The length of the CDR3 is 13 residues. The CDR3 nucleotides are TGTGCCAGCAGTTTATCTCCCAGAGGGGAGCTGTTTTTT. Encoded protein: CASSLSPRGELFF.

This clonotype was counted only a few times. DNA for the CDR3: TGCGCCAGCAGCCAAGGTTGGGGGGGCGAGGGTGAGCAGTTCTTC. It encodes CASSQGWGGEGEQFF. The chain employs TRBV4-1 and TRBJ2-1; maybe TRBD2 (7 bases). Germline CDR1 is MGHRA and CDR2 is YSYEKL. CDR3 length: 15 amino acids. The V and J ends lost 1 base and 9 bases respectively, with 16 bases between them.

This clonotype occurred a few times. The rearrangement links TRBV4-1 to TRBJ2-7; D not certain. V gave up 4 bases and J gave up 5 bases, with 12 bases separating them. Germline V gene data show CDR1 as MGHRA and CDR2 as YSYEKL. The CDR3 has 13 residues. The CDR3 DNA is TGCGCCAGCAGCCCTCCCTTTCGCCACGAGCAGTACTTC. Translated: CASSPPFRHEQYF.

This clonotype was recorded at least ten times. This chain uses TRBV12-3 or TRBV12-4 with TRBJ2-7; D is possibly TRBD1 (6 bases). Trimming cost V 1 base and J 0 bases, with 10 bases left between them. The CDR3 is 15 amino acids. Here the CDR3 reads CASSLGRDNSYEQYF. As DNA, the CDR3 is TGTGCCAGCAGTTTAGGCCGGGACAACTCCTACGAGCAGTACTTC.

There are a few counts of this clonotype. This chain uses TRBV20-1 with TRBJ2-1; 9 nucleotides agree with TRBD2. Germline V gene sequence: CDR1 DFQATT, CDR2 SNEGSKA (reference sequence). The CDR3 has 19 amino acids. J lost 2 bases, V lost 2 bases, and 16 bases had no gene match. The CDR3 reads CSARSSHLLRGGAYNEQFF. DNA of the CDR3: TGCAGTGCTAGATCCTCCCACCTCTTGCGGGGGGGTGCCTACAATGAGCAGTTCTTC.

This CDR3 is CASSLQGPHSPLHF. In nucleotides, the CDR3 is TGTGCCAGCAGCCTACAAGGTCCTCATTCACCCCTCCACTTT. The V gene is TRBV27, the J gene TRBJ1-6; D unresolved. The CDR3 totals 14 residues. The germline CDR1 and CDR2 sequences are MNHEY and SMNVEV (reference sequence). Trimming removed 6 bases at V and 8 bases at J, with 14 bases between.

This clonotype was found a few times. The chain uses TRBV4-1 and TRBJ2-3; D call uncertain. CDR3 length equals 14 residues. The V gene's germline CDR1 is MGHRA and CDR2 YSYEKL. The V gene lost 4 bases and the J gene lost 2 bases, with 10 bases spanning the gap. The CDR3 DNA follows: TGCGCCAGCAGCCCAAGGGCTTACACAGATACGCAGTATTTT. Its protein is CASSPRAYTDTQYF.

This clonotype was seen repeatedly, ten times or more. CDR3 DNA sequence: TGTGCCAGCAGTCGACTAGCGGGCACAGATACGCAGTATTTT. Translating it yields CASSRLAGTDTQYF. This chain links TRBV6-1 with TRBJ2-3; 9 bases match TRBD2. The CDR3 has 14 amino acids. V was clipped by 5 bases and J by 1 base; unmatched bases: 1. Per the germline V gene, CDR1 is MNHNS and CDR2 is SASEGT.

The chain couples TRBV12-3 or TRBV12-4 to TRBJ2-3; TRBD2 aligns across 7 bases. There are 15 residues in the CDR3. The V gene end was trimmed by 5 bases and the J gene end by 2 bases; junction bases not matched to a gene: 7. Written as DNA, the CDR3 is TGTGCCAGCAGTGGGACTACCCGCTCCACAGATACGCAGTATTTT. The encoded protein is CASSGTTRSTDTQYF.

This clonotype appeared a few times. The chain combines TRBV4-1 with TRBJ2-3; D tentatively reads TRBD1 or TRBD2 (5 bases each). The V and J ends lost 4 bases and 5 bases respectively, with 13 bases between them. Germline-derived CDR1 and CDR2 are MGHRA and YSYEKL. The length of the CDR3 is 14 residues. The CDR3 DNA follows: TGCGCCAGCAGCCGGAGCGGTGGGGGAGATACGCAGTATTTT. Residues: CASSRSGGGDTQYF.